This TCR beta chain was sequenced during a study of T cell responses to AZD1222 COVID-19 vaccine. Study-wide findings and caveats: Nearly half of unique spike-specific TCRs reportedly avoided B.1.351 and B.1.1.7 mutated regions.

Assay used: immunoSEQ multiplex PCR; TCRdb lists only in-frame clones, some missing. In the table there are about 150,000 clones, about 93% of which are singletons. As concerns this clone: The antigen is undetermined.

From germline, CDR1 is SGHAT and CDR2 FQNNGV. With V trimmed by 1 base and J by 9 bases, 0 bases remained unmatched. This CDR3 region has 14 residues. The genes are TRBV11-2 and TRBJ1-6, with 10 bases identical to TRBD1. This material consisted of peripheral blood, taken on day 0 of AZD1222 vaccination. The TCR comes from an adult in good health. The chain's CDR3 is CASSLGTGGSPLHF. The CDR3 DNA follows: TGTGCCAGCAGCTTAGGGACAGGGGGTTCACCCCTCCACTTT.